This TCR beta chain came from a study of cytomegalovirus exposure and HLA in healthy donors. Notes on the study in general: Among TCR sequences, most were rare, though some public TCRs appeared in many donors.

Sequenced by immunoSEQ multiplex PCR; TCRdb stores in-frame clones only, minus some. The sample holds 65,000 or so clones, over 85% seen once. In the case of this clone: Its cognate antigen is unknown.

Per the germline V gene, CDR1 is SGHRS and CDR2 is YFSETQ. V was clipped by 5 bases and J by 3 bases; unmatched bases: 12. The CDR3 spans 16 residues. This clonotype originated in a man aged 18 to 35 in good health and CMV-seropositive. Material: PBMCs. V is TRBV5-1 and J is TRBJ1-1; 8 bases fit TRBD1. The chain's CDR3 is CASRQADRESHTEAFF. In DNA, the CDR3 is TGCGCCAGCAGACAAGCGGACAGGGAGTCCCACACTGAAGCTTTCTTT.